The 11 T cell receptor beta chains below all came from one sample that was sequenced in a study of neurological immune-mediated disorders (dated by TCRdb to the late 2010s). Receptors were amplified or captured by 5' RACE. These reads were obtained on an Illumina HiSeq 2500. Clones were called with MiXCR by TCRdb after fastp trimmed the public reads at Q25, and only in-frame beta chains were retained. Rows merge per CDR3 protein into single entries with the most common DNA and genes. A total of roughly 100,000 distinct CDR3 sequences appear in this sample, around 3.4% of them only once. 6% of the sample is in the top ten clones. Sequenced sample: PBMCs. Every receptor here comes from a young woman with multiple sclerosis.

This clonotype was found many times. This sequence joins TRBV20-1 and TRBJ1-2, with D perhaps matching TRBD1 (5 bases). Trimming cost V 3 bases and J 3 bases, with 14 bases left between them. Germline V lookup: CDR1 DFQATT, CDR2 SNEGSKA (reference sequence). This CDR3 comprises 14 residues. This CDR3 reads CSASSRGRDYGYTF. Here the CDR3 DNA reads TGCAGTGCTAGCTCTCGGGGCAGAGACTATGGCTACACCTTC.

In its sample, this clonotype was seen many times. The genes are TRBV20-1 and TRBJ2-1, with unresolved D. CDR1 and CDR2 (germline): DFQATT, SNEGSKA (reference sequence). This CDR3 has 13 amino acids. Trimming removed 0 bases at V and 8 bases at J, with 11 bases between. The CDR3 sequence is CSARDRRTYEQFF. For the CDR3, the DNA is TGCAGTGCTAGAGATCGCCGGACGTATGAGCAGTTCTTC.

Ten or more counts support this clonotype. The V and J genes are TRBV5-1 and TRBJ1-2, with TRBD1 matching over 12 bases. Germline V CDR1 and CDR2: SGHRS, YFSETQ. J gave up 7 bases and V 0 bases, and 4 bases lay outside the gene matches. The CDR3 has 15 residues. CDR3 in amino acids: CASSLEGQGAVGYTF. Here the CDR3 DNA reads TGCGCCAGCAGCTTGGAGGGACAGGGGGCAGTTGGCTACACCTTC.

Ten or more counts support this clonotype. This chain joins TRBV9 and TRBJ1-2; TRBD1 aligns across 8 bases. The CDR3 spans 16 residues. Germline lookup yields CDR1 SGDLS and CDR2 YYNGEE. After removal of 0 bases from V and 4 bases from J, the junction contained 8 bases not matched to a gene. The CDR3 DNA is TGTGCCAGCAGCGTAGGTTCAGGGGGCGCTCGCTATGGCTACACCTTC. Translation: CASSVGSGGARYGYTF. Full variable domain (remainder filled in from reference TRBV9 and TRBJ1-2): DSGVTQTPKHLITATGQRVTLRCSPRSGDLSVYWYQQSLDQGLQFLIQYYNGEERAKGNILERFSAQQFPDLHSELNLSSLELGDSALYFCASSVGSGGARYGYTFGSGTRLTVV.

This clonotype was seen at least ten times. The chain couples TRBV5-5 to TRBJ1-5; 8 nucleotides align to TRBD1. Losses at the gene ends were 2 bases for V and 0 bases for J; bases not matched to a gene: 13. CDR1 and CDR2 (germline): SGHKS, YYEKEE (reference sequence). This CDR3 contains 19 residues. The CDR3 protein is CASSFVLKDRGGSNQPQHF. The DNA for the CDR3 is TGTGCCAGCAGCTTCGTGCTTAAAGACAGGGGAGGTAGCAATCAGCCCCAGCATTTT. Supplemented by reference TRBV5-5 and TRBJ1-5, the full variable domain reads DAGVTQSPTHLIKTRGQQVTLRCSPISGHKSVSWYQQVLGQGPQFIFQYYEKEERGRGNFPDRFSARQFPNYSSELNVNALLLGDSALYLCASSFVLKDRGGSNQPQHFGDGTRLSIL.

This clonotype was seen many times. The chain recombines TRBV6-2 or TRBV6-3 with TRBJ2-7, with D tentatively TRBD2 (7 bases). The CDR3 length is 13 residues. Germline lookup yields CDR1 MNHEY and CDR2 SVGEGT. Trimming removed 5 bases at V and 6 bases at J, with 14 bases between. CDR3 coding DNA: TGTGCCAGCAGTGACGGGGGGCCGCGCGAGCAGTACTTC. It yields the protein CASSDGGPREQYF.

This clonotype was seen many times. The rearrangement uses TRBV20-1 and TRBJ2-1; D not resolved. The CDR3 has 14 amino acids. Germline assignment: CDR1 DFQATT and CDR2 SNEGSKA (reference sequence). Between the trimmed V and J ends, which lost 0 bases and 1 base, there was a span of 7 bases. Here the CDR3 reads CSARDYRSYNEQFF. CDR3 DNA: TGCAGTGCTAGAGATTACCGGTCCTACAATGAGCAGTTCTTC.

This clonotype appeared many times. V usage is TRBV10-3 and J usage is TRBJ2-3, with 10 bases identical to TRBD1. CDR1 ENHRY and CDR2 SYGVKD come from the germline V gene. The CDR3 has 15 amino acids. J lost 2 bases, V lost 3 bases, and 2 bases had no gene match. The chain's CDR3 is CAISDGTGVTDTQYF. The CDR3 DNA sequence: TGTGCCATCAGTGACGGGACAGGGGTCACAGATACGCAGTATTTT.

This clonotype was found many times. This rearrangement joins TRBV3-1 to TRBJ2-5; D may be TRBD1 or TRBD2 (5 bases each). Germline V gene sequence: CDR1 LGHDT, CDR2 YNNKEL (reference sequence). The V end lost 4 bases, the J end lost 0 bases, and 18 bases lay between the germline ends. CDR3 size: 17 residues. CDR3 sequence (DNA): TGTGCCAGCAGCCCCCCTGGGGGACCTTCGTACCAAGAGACCCAGTACTTC. This encodes CASSPPGGPSYQETQYF.

Many counts were recorded for this clonotype. This chain links TRBV10-3 with TRBJ1-5, with TRBD1 as a possible D gene (5 bases). There are 14 residues in the CDR3. Trimming took 3 bases from V and 7 from J, leaving 13 bases between them. The germline V gene encodes CDR1 ENHRY and CDR2 SYGVKD. The CDR3 DNA reads TGTGCCATCAGTGAACGTGGGGGAAGCCAGCCCCAGCATTTT. Translation: CAISERGGSQPQHF.

This clonotype was counted ten times or more. V usage is TRBV5-1 and J usage is TRBJ1-6, with 10 bases lining up with TRBD1. Unmatched junction bases numbered 9, after V lost 3 bases and J lost 6 bases. Germline assignment: CDR1 SGHRS and CDR2 YFSETQ. CDR3 length equals 17 residues. CDR3 sequence: CASSWDRGYSSNSPLHF. CDR3 DNA: TGCGCCAGCAGCTGGGACAGGGGTTATTCAAGTAATTCACCCCTCCACTTT.